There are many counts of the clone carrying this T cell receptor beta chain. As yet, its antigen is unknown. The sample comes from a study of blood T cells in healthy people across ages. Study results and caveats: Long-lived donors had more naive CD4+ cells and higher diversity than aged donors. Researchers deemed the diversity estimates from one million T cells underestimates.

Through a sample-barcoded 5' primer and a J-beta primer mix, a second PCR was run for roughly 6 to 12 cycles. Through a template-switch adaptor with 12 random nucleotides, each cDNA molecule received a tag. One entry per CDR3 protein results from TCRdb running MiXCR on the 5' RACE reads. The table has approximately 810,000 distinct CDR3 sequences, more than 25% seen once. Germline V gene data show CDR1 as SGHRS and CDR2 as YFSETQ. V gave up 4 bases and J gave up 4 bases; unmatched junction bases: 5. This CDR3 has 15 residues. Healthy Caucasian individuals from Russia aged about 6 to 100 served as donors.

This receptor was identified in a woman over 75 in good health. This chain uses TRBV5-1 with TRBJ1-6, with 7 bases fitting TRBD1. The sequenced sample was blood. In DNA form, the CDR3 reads TGCGCCAGCAGCATGGGACAGCCGTATAATTCACCCCTCCACTTT. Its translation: CASSMGQPYNSPLHF.